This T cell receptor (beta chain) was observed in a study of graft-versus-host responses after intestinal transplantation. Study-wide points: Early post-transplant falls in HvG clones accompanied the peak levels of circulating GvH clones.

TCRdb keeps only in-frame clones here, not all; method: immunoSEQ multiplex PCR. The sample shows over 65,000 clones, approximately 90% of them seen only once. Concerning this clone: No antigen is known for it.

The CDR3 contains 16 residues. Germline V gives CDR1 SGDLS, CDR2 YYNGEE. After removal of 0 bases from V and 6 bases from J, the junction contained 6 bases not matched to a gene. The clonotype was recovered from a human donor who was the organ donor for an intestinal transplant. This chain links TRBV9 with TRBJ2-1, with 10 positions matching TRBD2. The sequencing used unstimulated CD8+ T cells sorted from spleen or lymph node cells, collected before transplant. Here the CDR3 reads CASSVVASGSSNEQFF. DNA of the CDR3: TGTGCCAGCAGCGTAGTGGCTAGCGGGAGTTCCAATGAGCAGTTCTTC. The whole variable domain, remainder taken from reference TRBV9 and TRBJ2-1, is DSGVTQTPKHLITATGQRVTLRCSPRSGDLSVYWYQQSLDQGLQFLIQYYNGEERAKGNILERFSAQQFPDLHSELNLSSLELGDSALYFCASSVVASGSSNEQFFGPGTRLTVL.